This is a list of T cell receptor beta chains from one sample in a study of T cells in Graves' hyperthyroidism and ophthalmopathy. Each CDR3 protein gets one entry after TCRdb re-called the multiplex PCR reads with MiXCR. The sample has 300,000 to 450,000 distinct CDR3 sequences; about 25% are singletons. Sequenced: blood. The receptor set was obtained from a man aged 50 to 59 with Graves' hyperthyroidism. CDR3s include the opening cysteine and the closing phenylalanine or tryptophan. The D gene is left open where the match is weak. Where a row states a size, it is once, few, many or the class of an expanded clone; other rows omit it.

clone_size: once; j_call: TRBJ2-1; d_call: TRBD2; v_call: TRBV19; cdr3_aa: CASTPRTSGPHYNEQFF; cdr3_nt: TGTGCCAGTACCCCTCGGACTAGCGGCCCCCACTACAATGAGCAGTTCTTC
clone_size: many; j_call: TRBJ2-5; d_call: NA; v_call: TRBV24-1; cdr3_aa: CATMGRGLQETQYF; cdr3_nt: TGTGCCACCATGGGCAGGGGATTACAAGAGACCCAGTACTTC
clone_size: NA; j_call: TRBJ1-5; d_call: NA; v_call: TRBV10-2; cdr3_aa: CASRIGGASNQPQHF; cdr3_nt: TGCGCCAGCAGAATAGGAGGGGCTAGCAATCAGCCCCAGCATTTT
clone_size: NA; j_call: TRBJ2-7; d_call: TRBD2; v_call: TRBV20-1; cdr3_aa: CSASLLAEVYEQYF; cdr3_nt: TGCAGTGCTAGCCTACTAGCGGAAGTTTACGAGCAGTACTTC
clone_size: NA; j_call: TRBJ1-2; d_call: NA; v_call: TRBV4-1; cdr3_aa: CASSQQGYGYTF; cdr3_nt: TGCGCCAGCAGCCAACAGGGCTATGGCTACACCTTC
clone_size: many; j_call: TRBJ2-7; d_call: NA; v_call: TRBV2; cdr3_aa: CASSQGGGEQYF; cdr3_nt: TGTGCCAGCAGTCAGGGGGGGGGCGAGCAGTACTTC
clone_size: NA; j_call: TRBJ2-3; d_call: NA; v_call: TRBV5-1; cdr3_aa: CASSLATRSTDTQYF; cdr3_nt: TGCGCCAGCAGCTTGGCGACTCGGAGCACAGATACGCAGTATTTT
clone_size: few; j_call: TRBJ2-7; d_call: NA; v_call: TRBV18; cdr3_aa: CASSPSRETYEQYF; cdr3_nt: TGTGCCAGCTCACCATCGAGGGAGACCTACGAGCAGTACTTC
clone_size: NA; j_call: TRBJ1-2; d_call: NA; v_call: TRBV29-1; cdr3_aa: CSVGLQTNYGYTF; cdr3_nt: TGCAGCGTTGGACTACAGACTAACTATGGCTACACCTTC
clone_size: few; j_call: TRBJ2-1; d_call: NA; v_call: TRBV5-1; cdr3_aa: CASSFGGTHNEQFF; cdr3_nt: TGCGCCAGCAGCTTCGGAGGGACCCACAATGAGCAGTTCTTC